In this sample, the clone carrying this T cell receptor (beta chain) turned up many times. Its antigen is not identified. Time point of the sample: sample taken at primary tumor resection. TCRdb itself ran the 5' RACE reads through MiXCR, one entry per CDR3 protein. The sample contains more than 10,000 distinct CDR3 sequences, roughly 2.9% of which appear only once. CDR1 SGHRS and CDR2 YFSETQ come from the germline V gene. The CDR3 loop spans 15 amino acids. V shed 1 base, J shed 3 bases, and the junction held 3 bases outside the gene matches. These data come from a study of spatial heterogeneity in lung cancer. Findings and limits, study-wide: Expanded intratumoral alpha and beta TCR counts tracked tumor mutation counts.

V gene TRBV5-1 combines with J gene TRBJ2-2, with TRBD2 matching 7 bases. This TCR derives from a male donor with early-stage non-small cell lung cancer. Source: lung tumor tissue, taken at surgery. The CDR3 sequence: CASSLFAGDTGELFF. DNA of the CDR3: TGCGCCAGCAGCTTGTTTGCGGGGGACACCGGGGAGCTGTTTTTT.